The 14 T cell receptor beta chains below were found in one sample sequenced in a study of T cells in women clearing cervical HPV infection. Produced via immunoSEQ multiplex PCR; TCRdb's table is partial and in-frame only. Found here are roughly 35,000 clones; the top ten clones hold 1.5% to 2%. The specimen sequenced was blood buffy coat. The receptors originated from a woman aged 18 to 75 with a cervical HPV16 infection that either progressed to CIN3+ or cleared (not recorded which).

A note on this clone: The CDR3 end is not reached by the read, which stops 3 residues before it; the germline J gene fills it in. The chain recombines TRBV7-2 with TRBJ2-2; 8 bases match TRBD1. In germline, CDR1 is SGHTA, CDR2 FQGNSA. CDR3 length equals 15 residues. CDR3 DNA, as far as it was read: TGTGCCAGCAGCGTGCAGGGGGCGGCTAGTGAAAAG. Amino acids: CASSVQGAASEK. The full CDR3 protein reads CASSVQGAASEKLFF.

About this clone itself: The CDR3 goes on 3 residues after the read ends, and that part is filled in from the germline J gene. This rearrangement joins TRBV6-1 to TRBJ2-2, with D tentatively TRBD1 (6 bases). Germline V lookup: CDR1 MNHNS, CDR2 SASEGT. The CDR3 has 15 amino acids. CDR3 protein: CASSGGQTGGEKLFF. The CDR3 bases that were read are TGTGCCAGCAGTGGGGGACAAACGGGTGGTGAAAAG.

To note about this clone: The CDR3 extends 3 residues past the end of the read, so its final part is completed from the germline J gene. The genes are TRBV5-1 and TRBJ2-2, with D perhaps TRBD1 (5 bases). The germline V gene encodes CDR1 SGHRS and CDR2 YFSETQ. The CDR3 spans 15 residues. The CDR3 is CASSLDPGLDSPLFF. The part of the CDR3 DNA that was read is TGCGCCAGCAGCTTGGACCCAGGGCTTGATTCACCG.

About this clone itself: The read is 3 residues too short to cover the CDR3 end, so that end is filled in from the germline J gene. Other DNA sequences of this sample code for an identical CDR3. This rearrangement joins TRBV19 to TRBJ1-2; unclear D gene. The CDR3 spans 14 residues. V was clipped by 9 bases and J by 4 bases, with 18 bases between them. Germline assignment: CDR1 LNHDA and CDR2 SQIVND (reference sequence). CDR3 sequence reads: CASGPGYYIYGYTF. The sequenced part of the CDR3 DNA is TGTGCCAGCGGCCCTGGGTACTACATCTATGGC.

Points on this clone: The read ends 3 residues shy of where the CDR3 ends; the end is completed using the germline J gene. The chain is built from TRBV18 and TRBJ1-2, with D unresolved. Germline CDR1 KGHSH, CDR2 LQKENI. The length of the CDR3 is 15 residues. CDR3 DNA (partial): TGTGCCAGCTCAACTCTAGCGGGGAGCACAGATACC. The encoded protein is CASSTLAGSTDT. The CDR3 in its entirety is CASSTLAGSTDTYTF.

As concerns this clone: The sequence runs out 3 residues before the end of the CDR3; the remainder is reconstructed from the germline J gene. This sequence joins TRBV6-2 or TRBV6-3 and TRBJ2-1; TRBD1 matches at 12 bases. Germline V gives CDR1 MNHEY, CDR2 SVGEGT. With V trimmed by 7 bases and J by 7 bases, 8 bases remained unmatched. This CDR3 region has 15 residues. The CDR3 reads CASNHRDRGRNEQFF. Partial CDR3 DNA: TGTGCCAGCAACCACCGGGACAGGGGGCGAAATGAG.

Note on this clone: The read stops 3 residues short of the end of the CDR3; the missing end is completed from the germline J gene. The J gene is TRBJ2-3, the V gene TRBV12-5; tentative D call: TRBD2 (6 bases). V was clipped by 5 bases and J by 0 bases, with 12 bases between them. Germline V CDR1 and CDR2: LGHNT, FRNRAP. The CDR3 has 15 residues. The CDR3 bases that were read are TGTGCTAGTGGTCTCAGCGGACTAAGCACAGATACG. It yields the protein CASGLSGLSTDT. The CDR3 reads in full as CASGLSGLSTDTQYF.

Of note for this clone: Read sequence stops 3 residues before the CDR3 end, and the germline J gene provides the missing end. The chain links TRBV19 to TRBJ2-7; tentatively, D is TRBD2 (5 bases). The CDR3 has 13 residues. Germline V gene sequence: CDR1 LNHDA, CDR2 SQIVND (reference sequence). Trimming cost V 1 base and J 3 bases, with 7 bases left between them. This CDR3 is CASSIVAGYEQYF. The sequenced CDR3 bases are TGTGCCAGTAGTATAGTGGCGGGCTACGAG. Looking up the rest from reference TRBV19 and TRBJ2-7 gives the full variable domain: DGGITQSPKYLFRKEGQNVTLSCEQNLNHDAMYWYRQDPGQGLRLIYYSQIVNDFQKGDIAEGYSVSREKKESFPLTVTSAQKNPTAFYLCASSIVAGYEQYFGPGTRLTVT.

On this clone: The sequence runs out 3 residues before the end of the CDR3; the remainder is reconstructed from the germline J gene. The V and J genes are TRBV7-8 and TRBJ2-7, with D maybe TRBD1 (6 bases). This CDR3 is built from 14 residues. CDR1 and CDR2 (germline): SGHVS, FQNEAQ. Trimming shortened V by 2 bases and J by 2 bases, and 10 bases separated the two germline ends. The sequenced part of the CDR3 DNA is TGTGCCAGCAGCTTAATCAGGGGTACCTACGAG. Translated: CASSLIRGTYE. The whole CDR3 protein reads CASSLIRGTYEQYF.

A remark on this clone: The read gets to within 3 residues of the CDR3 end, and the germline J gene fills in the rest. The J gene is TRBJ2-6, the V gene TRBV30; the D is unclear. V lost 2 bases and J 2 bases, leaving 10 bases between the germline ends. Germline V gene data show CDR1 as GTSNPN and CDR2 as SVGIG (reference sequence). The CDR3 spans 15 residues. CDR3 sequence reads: CAWSSLGPGANVLTF. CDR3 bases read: TGTGCCTGGAGTAGTTTGGGCCCTGGGGCCAACGTC.

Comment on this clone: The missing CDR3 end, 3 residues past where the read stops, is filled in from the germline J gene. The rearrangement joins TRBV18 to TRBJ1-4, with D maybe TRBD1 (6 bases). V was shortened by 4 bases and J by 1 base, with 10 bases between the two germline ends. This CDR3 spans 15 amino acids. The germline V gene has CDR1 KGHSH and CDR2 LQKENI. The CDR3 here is CASSLLTGTNEKLFF. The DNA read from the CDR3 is TGTGCCAGCTCACTACTGACAGGAACTAATGAAAAA.

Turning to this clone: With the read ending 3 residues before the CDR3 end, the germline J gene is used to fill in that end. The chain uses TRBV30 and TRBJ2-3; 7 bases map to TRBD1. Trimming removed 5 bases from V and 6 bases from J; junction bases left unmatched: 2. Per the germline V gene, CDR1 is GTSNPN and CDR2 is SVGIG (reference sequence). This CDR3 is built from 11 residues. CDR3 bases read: TGTGCCTGGCCACAGGGGGATACG. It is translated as CAWPQGDT. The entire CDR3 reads CAWPQGDTQYF.

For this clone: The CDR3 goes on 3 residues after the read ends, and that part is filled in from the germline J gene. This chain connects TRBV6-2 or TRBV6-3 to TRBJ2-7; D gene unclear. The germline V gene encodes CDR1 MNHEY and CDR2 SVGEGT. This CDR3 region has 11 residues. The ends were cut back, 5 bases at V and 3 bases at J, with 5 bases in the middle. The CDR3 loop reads CASSVSYEQYF. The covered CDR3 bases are TGTGCCAGCAGTGTCAGCTACGAG.

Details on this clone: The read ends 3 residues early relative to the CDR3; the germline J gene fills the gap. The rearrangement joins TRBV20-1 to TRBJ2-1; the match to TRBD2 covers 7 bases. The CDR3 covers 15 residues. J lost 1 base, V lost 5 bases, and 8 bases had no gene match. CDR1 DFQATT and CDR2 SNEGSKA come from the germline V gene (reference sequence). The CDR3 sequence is CSAGPSGVSYNEQFF. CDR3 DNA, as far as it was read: TGCAGTGCTGGCCCAAGCGGGGTTTCCTACAATGAG.